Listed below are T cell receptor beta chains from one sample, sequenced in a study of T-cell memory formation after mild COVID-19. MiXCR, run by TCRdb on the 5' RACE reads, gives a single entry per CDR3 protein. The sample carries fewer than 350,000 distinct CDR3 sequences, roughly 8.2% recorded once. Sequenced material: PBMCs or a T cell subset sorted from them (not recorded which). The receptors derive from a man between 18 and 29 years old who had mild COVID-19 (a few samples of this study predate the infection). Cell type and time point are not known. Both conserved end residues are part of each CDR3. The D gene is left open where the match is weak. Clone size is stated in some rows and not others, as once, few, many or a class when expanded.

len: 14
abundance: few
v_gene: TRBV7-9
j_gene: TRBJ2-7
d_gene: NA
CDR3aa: CASSHPGPVYEQYF
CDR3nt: TGTGCCAGCAGCCACCCAGGACCGGTCTACGAGCAGTACTTC

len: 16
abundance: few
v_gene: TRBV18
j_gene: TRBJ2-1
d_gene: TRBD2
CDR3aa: CASSPAGGSRGHEQFF
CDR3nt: TGTGCCAGCTCACCGGCGGGGGGCTCCCGGGGGCATGAGCAGTTCTTC

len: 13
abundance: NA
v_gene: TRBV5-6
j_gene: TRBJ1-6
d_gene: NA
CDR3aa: CASSFNSPSPLHF
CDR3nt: TGTGCCAGCAGCTTCAACAGTCCTTCACCCCTCCACTTT

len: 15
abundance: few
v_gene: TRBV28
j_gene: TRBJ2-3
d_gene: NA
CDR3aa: CASRKGGGPTDTQYF
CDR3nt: TGTGCCAGCAGGAAGGGCGGGGGCCCAACAGATACGCAGTATTTT

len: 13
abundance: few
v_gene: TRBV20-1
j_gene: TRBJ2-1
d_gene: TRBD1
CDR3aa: CSAGDRGYNEQFF
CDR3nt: TGCAGTGCTGGGGACAGGGGGTACAATGAGCAGTTCTTC

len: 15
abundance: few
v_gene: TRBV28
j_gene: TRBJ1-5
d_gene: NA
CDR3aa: CASSLYSQQNQPQHF
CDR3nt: TGTGCCAGCAGTTTATATTCACAGCAGAATCAGCCCCAGCATTTT

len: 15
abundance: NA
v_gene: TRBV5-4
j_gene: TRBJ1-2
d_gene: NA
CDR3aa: CASSLEPGARPGYTF
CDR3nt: TGTGCCAGCAGCTTGGAACCGGGGGCGAGACCTGGCTACACCTTC

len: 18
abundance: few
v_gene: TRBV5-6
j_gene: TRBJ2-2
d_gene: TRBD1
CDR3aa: CASSLMVGTALNTGELFF
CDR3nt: TGTGCCAGCAGCTTGATGGTGGGGACAGCGCTGAACACCGGGGAGCTGTTTTTT

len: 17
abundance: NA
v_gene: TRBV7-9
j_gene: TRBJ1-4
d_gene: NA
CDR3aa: CASSFTPGRDRAEKLFF
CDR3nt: TGTGCCAGCAGCTTTACCCCAGGCAGGGATCGCGCGGAAAAACTGTTTTTT

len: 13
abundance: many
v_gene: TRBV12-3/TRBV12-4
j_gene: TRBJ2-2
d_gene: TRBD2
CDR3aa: CASSPAGAGELFF
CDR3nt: TGTGCCAGCAGTCCAGCGGGGGCCGGGGAGCTGTTTTTT

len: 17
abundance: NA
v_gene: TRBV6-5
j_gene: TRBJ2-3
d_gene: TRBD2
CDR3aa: CASSYSSSGGTADTQYF
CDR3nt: TGTGCCAGCAGTTACTCGAGTAGCGGGGGGACCGCAGATACGCAGTATTTT

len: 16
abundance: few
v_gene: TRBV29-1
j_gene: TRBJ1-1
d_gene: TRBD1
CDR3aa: CSVKRGRLEVNTEAFF
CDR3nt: TGCAGCGTTAAGAGGGGGCGCTTAGAAGTGAACACTGAAGCTTTCTTT

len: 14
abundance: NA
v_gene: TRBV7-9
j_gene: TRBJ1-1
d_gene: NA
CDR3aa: CASSLSGQGTEAFF
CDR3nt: TGTGCCAGCAGCCTAAGTGGTCAGGGCACTGAAGCTTTCTTT

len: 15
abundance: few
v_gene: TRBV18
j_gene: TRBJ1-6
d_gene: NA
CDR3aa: CASSPVSSYNSPLHF
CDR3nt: TGTGCCAGCTCACCAGTGAGCTCCTATAATTCACCCCTCCACTTT

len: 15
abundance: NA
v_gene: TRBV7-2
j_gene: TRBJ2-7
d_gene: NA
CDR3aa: CASSLSEAPGYEQYF
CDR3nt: TGTGCCAGCAGCTTATCAGAAGCCCCCGGCTACGAGCAGTACTTC

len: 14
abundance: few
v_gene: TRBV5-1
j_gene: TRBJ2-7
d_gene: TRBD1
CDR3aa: CASSFLQGANEQYF
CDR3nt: TGCGCCAGCAGCTTTCTCCAGGGGGCTAACGAGCAGTACTTC

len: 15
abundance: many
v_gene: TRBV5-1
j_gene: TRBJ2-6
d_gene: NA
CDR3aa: CASSLGASGANVLTF
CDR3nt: TGCGCCAGCAGCTTAGGGGCCTCTGGGGCCAACGTCCTGACTTTC

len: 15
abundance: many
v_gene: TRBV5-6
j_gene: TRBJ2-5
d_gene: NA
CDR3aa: CASSRRSLGGETQYF
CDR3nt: TGTGCCAGCAGCCGAAGATCGTTGGGAGGAGAGACCCAGTACTTC

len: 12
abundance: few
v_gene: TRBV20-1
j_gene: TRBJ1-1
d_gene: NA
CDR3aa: CSASTGNTEAFF
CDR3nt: TGCAGTGCTAGCACAGGGAACACTGAAGCTTTCTTT